This T cell receptor beta chain was documented in a study of blood T cell repertoires in COVID-19. Study as a whole: Whether acute or convalescent, the COVID-19 samples came from the United States, Italy and Spain.

Using immunoSEQ multiplex PCR, the repertoire was profiled, and TCRdb retains in-frame clones only, with some absent. The sample records 9,500 to 11,000 clones, approximately 79% being singletons. CDR3 length equals 13 residues. From germline, CDR1 is MNHEY and CDR2 SVGAGI. The V end lost 6 bases, the J end lost 8 bases, and 16 bases lay between the germline ends. The J gene is TRBJ1-2, the V gene TRBV6-5, with a weak D call TRBD1 (6 bases). Sequencing was done on a sample of peripheral blood. The sequence was obtained from a man aged 65 to 79 with active COVID-19. This CDR3 reads CASRQHRVGGYTF. The CDR3 DNA is TGTGCCAGCAGACAACACAGGGTGGGGGGCTACACCTTC.